This entry is about one T cell receptor beta chain. Its specificity is unknown. Here immunoSEQ multiplex PCR was the method, and the copy in TCRdb shows in-frame clones only, minus some. The table includes 70,000 to 100,000 clones, approximately 88% detected once. In germline, CDR1 is SGHRS, CDR2 YFSETQ. The trim removed 4 bases at V and 4 bases at J, leaving 6 bases unmatched. The CDR3 contains 14 residues. This sample stems from a study of graft-versus-host responses after intestinal transplantation. The study, taken as a whole, reports: In recipient marrow, GvH clones were found, and some appeared first in ileum or blood.

The receptor's source is a human donor who received an intestinal transplant. The sample consisted of unstimulated CD4+ T cells sorted from spleen or lymph node cells, taken before intestinal transplant. The rearrangement uses TRBV5-1 and TRBJ2-5; TRBD2 matches at 8 bases. Here the CDR3 reads CASSPQTSGETQYF. The CDR3 region has the DNA TGCGCCAGCAGCCCCCAAACTAGCGGAGAGACCCAGTACTTC.